This T cell receptor beta chain derives from a study of CD8 T cells in Susac syndrome. Negative isolation yielded the CD8+ and CD4+ T cells, while FACS enriched the TEMRA cells. The CDR3 covers 13 residues. V gave up 8 bases and J gave up 10 bases, with 18 bases separating them. The RNA input was about 0.5 to 1 ug, and it was reverse transcribed with random hexamers. TCRdb used MiXCR to reprocess the immunoSEQ multiplex PCR reads, holding one entry per CDR3 protein. Here the sample spans 100,000 or so distinct CDR3 sequences, about 95% being singletons. Sample: CD8+ T cells from PBMCs. This clonotype originated in a human donor with Susac syndrome. The V call is TRBV12-3 or TRBV12-4, the J call TRBJ2-1, with D possibly being TRBD1 or TRBD2 (5 bases each). This CDR3 reads CASGLGRGREQFF. The DNA for the CDR3 is TGTGCCAGCGGACTCGGAAGGGGACGAGAGCAGTTCTTC.